The TCR beta chain under discussion was sequenced for a study of blood T cell repertoires in COVID-19. Study-wide context: The United States, Italy and Spain provided the acute and convalescent COVID-19 samples. From T cells, B-cell-depleted T cells, or PBMCs came the material, which was cDNA or gDNA.

Data came from immunoSEQ multiplex PCR; TCRdb stores just in-frame clones and leaves some out. The sample has tens of thousands of clones, around nine tenths seen once. Germline lookup yields CDR1 LGHNA and CDR2 YNFKEQ. The CDR3 length is 15 residues. V was pared by 5 bases and J by 1 base, with 3 bases of the junction left unmatched. V and J are TRBV4-2 and TRBJ2-5, with TRBD2 matching over 11 bases. Sequencing was performed on peripheral blood. This receptor was obtained from a man between 65 and 80 years old with acute or convalescent COVID-19. Written as DNA, the CDR3 is TGTGCCAGCAGCACCGGGACTAGCGGCCAAGAGACCCAGTACTTC. It codes for CASSTGTSGQETQYF.